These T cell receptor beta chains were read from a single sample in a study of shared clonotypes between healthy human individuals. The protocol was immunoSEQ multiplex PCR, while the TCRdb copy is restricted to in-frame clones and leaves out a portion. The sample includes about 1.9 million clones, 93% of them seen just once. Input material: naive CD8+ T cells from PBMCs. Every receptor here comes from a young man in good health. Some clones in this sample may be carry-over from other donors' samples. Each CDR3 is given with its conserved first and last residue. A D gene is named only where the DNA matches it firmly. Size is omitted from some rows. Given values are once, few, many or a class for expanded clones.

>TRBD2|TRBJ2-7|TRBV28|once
CASSLAGGLYEQYF
TGTGCCAGCAGTTTAGCGGGAGGGCTTTACGAGCAGTACTTC
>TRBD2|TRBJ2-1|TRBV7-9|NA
CASSPPGLAGGFDEQFF
TGTGCCAGCAGCCCACCGGGACTAGCGGGAGGGTTCGATGAGCAGTTCTTC
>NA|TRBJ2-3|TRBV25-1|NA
CASSGQKDTQYF
TGTGCCAGCAGTGGCCAAAAAGATACGCAGTATTTT
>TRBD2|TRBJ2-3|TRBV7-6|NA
CASRRLAGHTDTQYF
TGTGCCAGCAGAAGACTAGCGGGCCACACAGATACGCAGTATTTT
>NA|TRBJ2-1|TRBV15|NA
CATSSGRGNNEQFF
TGTGCCACCAGCAGTGGGAGAGGGAACAATGAGCAGTTCTTC
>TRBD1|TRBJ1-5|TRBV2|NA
CASTEGQGLTQPQHF
TGTGCCAGCACCGAGGGACAGGGATTAACGCAGCCCCAGCATTTT
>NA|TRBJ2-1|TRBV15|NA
CATSRAASSYNEQFF
TGTGCCACCAGCAGAGCTGCGAGCTCCTACAATGAGCAGTTCTTC
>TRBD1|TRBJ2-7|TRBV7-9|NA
CASSSTPGGGQGHEQYF
TGTGCCAGCAGCTCCACCCCAGGGGGGGGACAGGGCCACGAGCAGTACTTC
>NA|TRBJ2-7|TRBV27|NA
CASSLDGIPHSYEQYF
TGTGCCAGCAGTTTAGACGGGATCCCTCACTCCTACGAGCAGTACTTC
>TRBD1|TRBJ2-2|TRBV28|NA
CASSLPGQGTGELFF
TGTGCCAGCAGTTTACCGGGACAGGGGACCGGGGAGCTGTTTTTT
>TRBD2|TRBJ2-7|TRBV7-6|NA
CASSSPGTSEKYEQYF
TGTGCCAGCAGCTCCCCGGGGACTAGCGAGAAGTACGAGCAGTACTTC
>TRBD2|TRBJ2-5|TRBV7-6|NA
CASSLASGNRQETQYF
TGTGCCAGCAGCTTAGCTAGCGGGAACAGGCAAGAGACCCAGTACTTC
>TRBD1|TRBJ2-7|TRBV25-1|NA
CASSGATRDRVYEQYF
TGTGCCAGCAGTGGAGCAACCCGGGACAGGGTCTACGAGCAGTACTTC
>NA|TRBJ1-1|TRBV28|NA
CASSPRGTEAFF
TGTGCCAGCAGTCCCAGGGGAACTGAAGCTTTCTTT
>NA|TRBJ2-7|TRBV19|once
CASSSTSYEQYF
TGTGCCAGTAGTAGTACCTCCTACGAGCAGTACTTC
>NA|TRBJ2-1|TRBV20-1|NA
CSARSSEQFF
TGCAGTGCTCGGTCTAGTGAGCAGTTCTTC
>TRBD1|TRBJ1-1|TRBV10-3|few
CAISESGTANTEAFF
TGTGCCATCAGTGAGTCGGGGACAGCCAACACTGAAGCTTTCTTT
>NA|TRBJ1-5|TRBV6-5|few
CASSPLNSNQPQHF
TGTGCCAGCAGTCCACTTAATAGCAATCAGCCCCAGCATTTT
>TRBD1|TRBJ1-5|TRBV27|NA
CASRDRREFNQPQHF
TGTGCCAGCCGGGACAGGAGGGAATTCAATCAGCCCCAGCATTTT
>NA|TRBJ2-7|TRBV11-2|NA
CASSLKFEQYF
TGTGCCAGCAGCTTAAAATTCGAGCAGTACTTC
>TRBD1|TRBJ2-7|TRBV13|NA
CASSYRDRDYEQYF
TGTGCCAGCAGTTACCGGGACAGGGACTACGAGCAGTACTTC
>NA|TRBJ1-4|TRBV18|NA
CASSPTGYLNEKLFF
TGTGCCAGCTCACCGACAGGCTACCTTAATGAAAAACTGTTTTTT
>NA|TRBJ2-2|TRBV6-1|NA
CASSPRLIPGELFF
TGTGCCAGCAGCCCAAGACTAATTCCCGGGGAGCTGTTTTTT
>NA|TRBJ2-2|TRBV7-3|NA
CASSSDRLGSNTGELFF
TGTGCCAGCAGCTCCGACAGACTAGGTTCGAACACCGGGGAGCTGTTTTTT
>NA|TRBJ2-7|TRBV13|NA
CASSLELSHEQYF
TGTGCCAGCAGCTTAGAACTGAGTCACGAGCAGTACTTC
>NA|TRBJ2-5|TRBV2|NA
CASSEYRKETQYF
TGTGCCAGCAGTGAATACAGAAAAGAGACCCAGTACTTC
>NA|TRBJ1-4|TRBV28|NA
CATNTHRDGATNEKLFF
TGTGCCACCAATACCCACCGGGACGGTGCAACTAATGAAAAACTGTTTTTT
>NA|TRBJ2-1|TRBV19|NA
CASSIGGMAYNEQFF
TGTGCCAGTAGTATCGGCGGGATGGCCTACAATGAGCAGTTCTTC
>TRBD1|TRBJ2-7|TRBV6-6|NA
CASSYGDRGPYEQYF
TGTGCCAGCAGTTACGGGGACAGGGGCCCCTACGAGCAGTACTTC